The sequence of this T cell receptor (beta chain) was determined in a study of blood T cell repertoires in COVID-19. Turning to the study itself: Sites across the United States, Italy and Spain contributed samples from acute and convalescent COVID-19. T cells, B-cell-depleted T cells, or PBMCs provided the cDNA or gDNA that served as material.

Seattle cases were enrolled at active infection and followed longitudinally. Per the original methods: Amplified reference gene primers provided the basis for estimating nucleated cell counts. This table comes from immunoSEQ multiplex PCR, and its TCRdb copy is limited to in-frame clones, with some not included. V and J calls plus clone size are reproduced from that table; the DNA served to infer D and trimming. The sample has more than 350,000 clones, about 90% seen once. The CDR3 has 12 residues. Germline V lookup: CDR1 MDHEN, CDR2 SYDVKM. V lost 6 bases and J 2 bases, leaving 6 bases between the germline ends.

The sequence derives from a woman in her 30s with COVID-19, enrolled during active disease. The chain recombines TRBV28 with TRBJ2-3; no reliable D call. The specimen sequenced was peripheral blood. DNA of the CDR3: TGTGCCAGCAGAGACACCACAGATACGCAGTATTTT. This codes for CASRDTTDTQYF. Together with reference TRBV28 and TRBJ2-3, the CDR3 gives the full variable domain: DVKVTQSSRYLVKRTGEKVFLECVQDMDHENMFWYRQDPGLGLRLIYFSYDVKMKEKGDIPEGYSVSREKKERFSLILESASTNQTSMYLCASRDTTDTQYFGPGTRLTVL.